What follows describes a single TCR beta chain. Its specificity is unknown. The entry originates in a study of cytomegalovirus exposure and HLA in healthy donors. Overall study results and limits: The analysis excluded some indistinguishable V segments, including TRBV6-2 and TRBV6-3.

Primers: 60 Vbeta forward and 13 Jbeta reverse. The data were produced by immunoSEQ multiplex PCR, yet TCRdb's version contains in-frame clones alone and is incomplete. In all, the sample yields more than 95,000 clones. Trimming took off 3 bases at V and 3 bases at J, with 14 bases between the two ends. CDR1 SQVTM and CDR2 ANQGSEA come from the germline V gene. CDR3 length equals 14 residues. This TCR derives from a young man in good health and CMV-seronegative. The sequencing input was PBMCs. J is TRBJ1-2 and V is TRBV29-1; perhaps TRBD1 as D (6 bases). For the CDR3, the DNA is TGCAGCGTTGATCGTCTGACAGGCGACTATGGCTACACCTTC. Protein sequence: CSVDRLTGDYGYTF.